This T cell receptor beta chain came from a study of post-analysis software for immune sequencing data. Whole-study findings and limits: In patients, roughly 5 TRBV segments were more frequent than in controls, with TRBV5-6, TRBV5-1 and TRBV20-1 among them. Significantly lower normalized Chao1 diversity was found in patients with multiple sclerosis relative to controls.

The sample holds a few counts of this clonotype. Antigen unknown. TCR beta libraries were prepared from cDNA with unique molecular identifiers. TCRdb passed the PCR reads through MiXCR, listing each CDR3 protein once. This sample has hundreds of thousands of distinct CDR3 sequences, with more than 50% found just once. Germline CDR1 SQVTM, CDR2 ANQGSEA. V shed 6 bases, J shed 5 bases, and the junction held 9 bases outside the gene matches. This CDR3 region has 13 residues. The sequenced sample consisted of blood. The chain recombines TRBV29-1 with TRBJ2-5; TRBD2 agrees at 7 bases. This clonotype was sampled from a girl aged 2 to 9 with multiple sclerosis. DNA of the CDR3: TGCAGCGTCGCCGGACTAGTTGGTGAGACCCAGTACTTC. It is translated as CSVAGLVGETQYF.